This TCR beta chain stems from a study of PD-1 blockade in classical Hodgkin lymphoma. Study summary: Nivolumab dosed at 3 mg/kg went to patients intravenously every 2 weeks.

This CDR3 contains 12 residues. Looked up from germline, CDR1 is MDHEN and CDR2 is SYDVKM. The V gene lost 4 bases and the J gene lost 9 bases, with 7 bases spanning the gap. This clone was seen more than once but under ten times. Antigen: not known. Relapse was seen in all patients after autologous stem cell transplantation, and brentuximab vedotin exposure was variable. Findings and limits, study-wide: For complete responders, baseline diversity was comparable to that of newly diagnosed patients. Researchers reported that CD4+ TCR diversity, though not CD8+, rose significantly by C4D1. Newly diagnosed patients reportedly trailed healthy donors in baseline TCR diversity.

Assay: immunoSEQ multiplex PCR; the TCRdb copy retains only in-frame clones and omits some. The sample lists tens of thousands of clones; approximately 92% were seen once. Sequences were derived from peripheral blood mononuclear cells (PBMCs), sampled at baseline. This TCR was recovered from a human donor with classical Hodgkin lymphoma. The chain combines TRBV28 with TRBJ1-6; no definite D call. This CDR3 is CASSSLISPLHF. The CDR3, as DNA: TGTGCCAGCAGTTCCCTAATTTCACCCCTCCACTTT.